Many counts were recorded for the clone carrying this T cell receptor (beta chain). The data were obtained in a study of early T cells in non-severe SARS-CoV-2 infection. Overall study: Unpaired chains resulted from sequencing bulk RNA of unsorted whole blood.

CDR3 size: 14 residues. Germline-derived CDR1 and CDR2 are SGHTA and FQGNSA. With 4 bases clipped from V and 6 bases from J, the junction kept 1 base outside the gene matches. Individually, cDNA molecules had unique molecular identifiers attached to them. TCRdb called the 5' RACE reads again in MiXCR, with one record for every CDR3 protein. The table shows tens of thousands of distinct CDR3 sequences, with approximately 14% occurring only once. J is TRBJ2-3 and V is TRBV7-2, with 13 nucleotides matching TRBD2. This TCR came from an adult who was a healthcare worker with PCR-confirmed SARS-CoV-2 infection or an uninfected control (not recorded which). Sequenced material: whole blood. CDR3 residues: CASSSGLAGDTQYF. The CDR3 bases are TGTGCCAGCAGCTCGGGACTAGCGGGGGATACGCAGTATTTT.